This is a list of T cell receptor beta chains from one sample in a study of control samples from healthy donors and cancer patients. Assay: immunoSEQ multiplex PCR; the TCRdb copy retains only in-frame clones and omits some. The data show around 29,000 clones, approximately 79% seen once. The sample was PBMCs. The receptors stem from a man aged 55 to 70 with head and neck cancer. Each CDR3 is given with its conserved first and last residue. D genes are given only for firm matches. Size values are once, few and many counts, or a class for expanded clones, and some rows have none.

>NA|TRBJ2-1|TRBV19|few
TGTGCCAGTAGTAGAGGGGGCTCCTACAATGAGCAGTTCTTC
CASSRGGSYNEQFF
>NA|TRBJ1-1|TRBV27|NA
TGTGCCAGCAGTTTATCGGGGGCGGGGAACACTGAAGCTTTCTTT
CASSLSGAGNTEAFF
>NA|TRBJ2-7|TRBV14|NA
TGTGCCAGCAGCCAGGACTTTTTTGAGGGGTACGAGCAGTACTTC
CASSQDFFEGYEQYF
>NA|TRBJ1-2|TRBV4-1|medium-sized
TGCGCCAGCAGCCAAGCTGAAGGGTCTGGCTATGGCTACACCTTC
CASSQAEGSGYGYTF
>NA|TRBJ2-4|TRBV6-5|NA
TGTGCCAGCAGTTACAGGGGAGCGGAAAACATTCAGTACTTC
CASSYRGAENIQYF
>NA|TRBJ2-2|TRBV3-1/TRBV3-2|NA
TGTGCCAGCAGTCCATTTTCGGCGAACACCGGGGAGCTGTTTTTT
CASSPFSANTGELFF
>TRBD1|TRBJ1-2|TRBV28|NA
TGTGCCAGCAACCGTCCCGGGACAGGGAACTATGGCTACACCTTC
CASNRPGTGNYGYTF
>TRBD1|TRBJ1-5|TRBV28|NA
TGTGCCAGCAGTCGGACAGGGAACAGCAATCAGCCCCAGCATTTT
CASSRTGNSNQPQHF
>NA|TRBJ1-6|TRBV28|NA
TGTGCCAGCGGACGGGATGCGAGCTCCTATAATTCACCCCTCCACTTT
CASGRDASSYNSPLHF
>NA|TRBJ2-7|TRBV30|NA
TGTGCCTGGAGTTTCCGGGATGCTATCTACGAGCAGTACTTC
CAWSFRDAIYEQYF
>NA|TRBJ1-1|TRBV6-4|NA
TGTGCCAGCAGTGAGGGGGCGCACACTGAAGCTTTCTTT
CASSEGAHTEAFF
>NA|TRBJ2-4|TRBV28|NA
TGTGCCAGCAGTTCAGTCAGGGCCTCCCTTGGGGCCAAAAACATTCAGTACTTC
CASSSVRASLGAKNIQYF
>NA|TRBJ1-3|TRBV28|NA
TGTGCCATCATACCAGGGAGCTCTGGAAACACCATATATTTT
CAIIPGSSGNTIYF
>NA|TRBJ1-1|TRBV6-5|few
TGTGCCAGCATTAAGGGAGCGGTTGGCGTCACTGAAGCTTTCTTT
CASIKGAVGVTEAFF
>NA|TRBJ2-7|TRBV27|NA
TGTGCCAGCAGTTCCGCCCAGATCCCCTACGAGCAGTACTTC
CASSSAQIPYEQYF
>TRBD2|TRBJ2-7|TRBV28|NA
TGTGCCAGCAGCCCCCCCGGGACTAGCGGGTTCTCCGAGCAGTACTTC
CASSPPGTSGFSEQYF
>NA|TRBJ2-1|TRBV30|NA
TGTGCCGGAACAGGGGGGGGAGCAGCTATGTACAATGAGCAGTTCTTC
CAGTGGGAAMYNEQFF
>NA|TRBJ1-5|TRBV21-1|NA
TGTGCCAGCAGCATCCGCAGGGGGCAGAGCAATCAGCCCCAGCATTTT
CASSIRRGQSNQPQHF
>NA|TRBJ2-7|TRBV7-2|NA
TGTGCCAGCAGCTCGGTGTCCTACGAGCAGTACTTC
CASSSVSYEQYF
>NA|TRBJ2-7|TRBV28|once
TGTGCCAGCAGTCTACGACGGAACTCCTACTTC
CASSLRRNSYF
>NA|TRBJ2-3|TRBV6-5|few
TGTGCCAGCATTGGGGGTAGCACAGATACGCAGTATTTT
CASIGGSTDTQYF